These T cell receptor beta chains were read from a single sample in a study of cytomegalovirus exposure and HLA in healthy donors. Sequencing used immunoSEQ multiplex PCR; TCRdb keeps in-frame clones, though not all of them. The table has roughly 150,000 clones, just under 90% seen once. The sequenced sample consisted of PBMCs. The receptors derive from a woman under 30 in good health and CMV-seropositive. CDR3s include the opening cysteine and the closing phenylalanine or tryptophan. Fields, in order: J gene, D gene, clone size, V gene, CDR3 DNA, CDR3 protein. A D gene is named only where the DNA matches it firmly. Only some rows state a clone size, as once, few, many or a class for expanded clones.

TRBJ1-1 | . | . | TRBV29-1 | TGCAGCGTTGAAGGGACTTTGAACACTGAAGCTTTCTTT | CSVEGTLNTEAFF
TRBJ2-3 | TRBD1 | . | TRBV28 | TGTGCCAGCAGTTTTTCGGGACAGGGCACAGATACGCAGTATTTT | CASSFSGQGTDTQYF
TRBJ1-4 | TRBD1 | once | TRBV18 | TGTGCCAGCTCACCCGGGACAGGCCGACCCTCAACTAATGAAAAACTGTTTTTT | CASSPGTGRPSTNEKLFF
TRBJ2-7 | . | . | TRBV27 | TGTGCCAGCAGTTTTATCCAACAGGGTGACCTAATTTACGAGCAGTACTTC | CASSFIQQGDLIYEQYF
TRBJ2-7 | TRBD1 | . | TRBV28 | TGTGCCAGCAGCTCCGGACAGGTAGGAGGCTACGAGCAGTACTTC | CASSSGQVGGYEQYF
TRBJ1-1 | . | . | TRBV27 | TGTGCCAGCAGTCTAACAGAGAACACTGAAGCTTTCTTT | CASSLTENTEAFF
TRBJ2-3 | TRBD2 | . | TRBV5-8 | TGTGCCAGCAGCTTGGGACTAGCGGCCAGCACAGATACGCAGTATTTT | CASSLGLAASTDTQYF
TRBJ1-5 | TRBD1 | once | TRBV12-5 | TGTGCTAGTGGTTCCTCCGGGACAGGGGCCCAGCCCCAGCATTTT | CASGSSGTGAQPQHF
TRBJ1-1 | TRBD1 | . | TRBV27 | TGTGCCAGCAGCACGACAGGGGCGAACACTGAAGCTTTCTTT | CASSTTGANTEAFF
TRBJ2-1 | . | . | TRBV5-4 | TGTGCCAGCAGCTTGGATTCACGGAGAATCGCCTACAATGAGCAGTTCTTC | CASSLDSRRIAYNEQFF
TRBJ2-3 | . | . | TRBV11-3 | TGTGCCAGCAGCTCGGGGGTAGATACGCAGTATTTT | CASSSGVDTQYF
TRBJ2-1 | TRBD2 | . | TRBV9 | TGTGCCAGCAGCGTACTGCCTGGTGGGAGCGGGAGTCTTCGGTACAATGAGCAGTTCTTC | CASSVLPGGSGSLRYNEQFF
TRBJ2-7 | . | . | TRBV28 | TGTGCCAGCAGTTTAGCAGGGGATACCTACGAGCAGTACTTC | CASSLAGDTYEQYF
TRBJ2-1 | TRBD1 | . | TRBV18 | TGTGCCAGCTCACCACCTGTGACAGGGGACAATGAGCAGTTCTTC | CASSPPVTGDNEQFF
TRBJ2-7 | TRBD1 | . | TRBV25-1 | TGTGCCAGCAGGAAGACCGGGACAGGCTACGAGCAGTACTTC | CASRKTGTGYEQYF
TRBJ2-2 | . | . | TRBV7-3 | TGTGCCAGCAGGAGCACCGGGGAGCTGTTTTTT | CASRSTGELFF